This T cell receptor (beta chain) was captured in a study of blood T cell repertoires in COVID-19. This CDR3 contains 13 residues. CDR1 and CDR2 (germline): SQVTM, ANQGSEA. V was trimmed by 1 base and J by 3 bases, leaving 9 bases between them. Sequencing used immunoSEQ multiplex PCR; TCRdb keeps in-frame clones, though not all of them. The top ten clones hold 10% to 15% of a sample with 150,000 to 200,000 clones, approximately 83% of them seen once. The rearrangement uses TRBV29-1 and TRBJ1-2; D is unclear. What was sequenced was peripheral blood. The sequence derives from a man in his 70s who had recovered from COVID-19. CDR3 sequence: CSVEGPGYYGYTF. The DNA for the CDR3 is TGCAGCGTTGAAGGCCCGGGGTACTATGGCTACACCTTC. The full variable domain, in which reference TRBV29-1 and TRBJ1-2 provide the parts outside the CDR3, is SAVISQKPSRDICQRGTSLTIQCQVDSQVTMMFWYRQQPGQSLTLIATANQGSEATYESGFVIDKFPISRPNLTFSTLTVSNMSPEDSSIYLCSVEGPGYYGYTFGSGTRLTVV.